The 14 T cell receptor beta chains given below trace back to one sample, sequenced in a study of chemoradiotherapy in HPV16-positive cancers. The method was immunoSEQ multiplex PCR; TCRdb's version includes in-frame clones alone and lacks a portion of them. The sample yields under 15,000 clones, approximately 89% seen once. Sequenced here: blood, sampled from a patient who underwent chemoradiotherapy. Every receptor here comes from a human donor with HPV-associated anogenital cancer.

This chain uses TRBV6-6 with TRBJ2-3; tentatively, D is TRBD2 (5 bases). The CDR3 runs to 13 residues. V was clipped by 2 bases and J by 2 bases, with 5 bases between them. Germline CDR1 reads MNHNY; CDR2 reads SVGAGI (reference sequence). CDR3 amino acids: CASSYRDTDTQYF. The CDR3 bases are TGTGCCAGCAGTTACCGGGACACAGATACGCAGTATTTT.

The chain uses TRBV11-3 and TRBJ1-3; maybe TRBD1 (6 bases). The CDR3 sequence is 13 residues long. Germline CDR1 reads SGHNT; CDR2 reads YENEEA. V was shortened by 5 bases and J by 8 bases, with 13 bases between the two germline ends. CDR3 loop: CASSPNEGDTIYF. The CDR3 DNA reads TGTGCCAGCAGCCCTAACGAGGGGGACACCATATATTTT.

This chain connects TRBV6-1 to TRBJ2-1; tentative D call: TRBD1 (7 bases). Germline CDR1 and CDR2: MNHNS and SASEGT. Trimming cost V 3 bases and J 6 bases, with 18 bases left between them. This CDR3 region has 16 residues. The CDR3 here is CASSDRGRDKPNEQFF. The CDR3 nucleotides read TGTGCCAGCAGTGATAGGGGGCGGGATAAGCCCAATGAGCAGTTCTTC.

This chain links TRBV5-4 with TRBJ1-1; D remains unclear. CDR3 length equals 12 residues. Trimming took off 3 bases at V and 7 bases at J, with 10 bases between the two ends. CDR1 and CDR2 from the germline V gene are SGHNT and YYREEE (reference sequence). In nucleotides, the CDR3 is TGTGCCAGCAGCTCGGTTGGAGGTGAAGCTTTCTTT. Protein product: CASSSVGGEAFF.

The chain joins TRBV5-1 to TRBJ2-7, with TRBD1 matching over 9 bases. This CDR3 has 14 amino acids. CDR1 is SGHRS and CDR2 is YFSETQ in the germline V gene. Unmatched junction bases numbered 5, after V lost 2 bases and J lost 5 bases. The CDR3 sequence is CASSFRTGDHEQYF. CDR3 nucleotide sequence: TGCGCCAGCAGCTTTCGGACAGGGGACCACGAGCAGTACTTC. Filled out from reference TRBV5-1 and TRBJ2-7, the complete variable domain reads KAGVTQTPRYLIKTRGQQVTLSCSPISGHRSVSWYQQTPGQGLQFLFEYFSETQRNKGNFPGRFSGRQFSNSRSEMNVSTLELGDSALYLCASSFRTGDHEQYFGPGTRLTVT.

The V and J genes are TRBV9 and TRBJ2-1; weak D call: TRBD2 (6 bases). Trimming took 2 bases from V and 4 from J, leaving 10 bases between them. The CDR3 has 14 residues. Germline V lookup: CDR1 SGDLS, CDR2 YYNGEE. This CDR3 reads CASSVGGEYNEQFF. CDR3 DNA sequence: TGTGCCAGCAGCGTGGGCGGGGAGTACAATGAGCAGTTCTTC.

The chain recombines TRBV4-3 with TRBJ1-2; no clear D. The CDR3 extends over 13 amino acids. Germline CDR1 reads LGHNA; CDR2 reads YSLEER. V was trimmed by 0 bases and J by 4 bases, leaving 6 bases between them. CDR3 amino acids: CASSQDGIYGYTF. The CDR3 coding sequence is TGCGCCAGCAGCCAAGATGGTATCTATGGCTACACCTTC.

The chain's CDR3 is CASTQGPTEAFF. The CDR3 DNA follows: TGTGCCAGCACACAGGGACCCACTGAAGCTTTCTTT. The chain links TRBV11-1 to TRBJ1-1, with D possibly matching TRBD1 (6 bases). CDR3 length equals 12 residues. V lost 7 bases and J lost 4, with 10 bases in between. CDR1 is SGHAT and CDR2 is FQDESV in the germline V gene (reference sequence). The full variable domain, its missing parts supplied by reference TRBV11-1 and TRBJ1-1, is EAEVAQSPRYKITEKSQAVAFWCDPISGHATLYWYRQILGQGPELLVQFQDESVVDDSQLPKDRFSAERLKGVDSTLKIQPAELGDSAMYLCASTQGPTEAFFGQGTRLTVV.

The gene calls are TRBV7-2 and TRBJ2-5, with TRBD2 identical over 13 bases. Looked up from germline, CDR1 is SGHTA and CDR2 is FQGNSA. V lost 5 bases, J lost 5 bases, and 11 bases stayed unmatched. CDR3 length: 17 amino acids. CDR3 residues: CASSDKRLAGGRETQYF. CDR3 sequence (DNA): TGTGCCAGCAGCGACAAAAGACTAGCGGGAGGTCGGGAGACCCAGTACTTC.

There are a few counts of this clone. The CDR3 spells CASSQRRDTQYF. The CDR3 DNA follows: TGCGCCAGCAGCCAAAGACGAGATACGCAGTATTTT. This sequence joins TRBV4-1 and TRBJ2-3, with D uncertain. Germline V CDR1 and CDR2: MGHRA, YSYEKL. The CDR3 loop spans 12 amino acids. Trimming shortened V by 2 bases and J by 5 bases, and 5 bases separated the two germline ends.

The chain has TRBV7-9 and TRBJ1-4, with TRBD1 identical over 7 bases. The CDR3 sequence is 15 residues long. Per germline, CDR1 SEHNR and CDR2 FQNEAQ (reference sequence). The V gene end was trimmed by 0 bases and the J gene end by 5 bases; junction bases not matched to a gene: 3. CDR3 bases: TGTGCCAGCAGCTTAGCGGACAGGCGGAATGAAAAACTGTTTTTT. Its translation is CASSLADRRNEKLFF.

The V and J genes are TRBV6-1 and TRBJ2-7; either TRBD1 or TRBD2 may supply D (5 bases each). This CDR3 has 17 amino acids. Germline CDR1 MNHNS, CDR2 SASEGT. The V end was cut by 1 base, the J end by 2 bases, with 18 bases between. CDR3 DNA sequence: TGTGCCAGCAGTGAAGGCGGGTTGTGGGGGTCTACCTACGAGCAGTACTTC. This encodes CASSEGGLWGSTYEQYF.

The count of this clone is one. The genes are TRBV10-3 and TRBJ2-7; 9 bases agree with TRBD2. This CDR3 is 15 amino acids long. The germline V gene has CDR1 ENHRY and CDR2 SYGVKD. J was trimmed by 2 bases and V by 4 bases; bases with no gene match: 6. CDR3 nucleotides: TGTGCCATCAGTGGGGGGACTAGCCTCACCTACGAGCAGTACTTC. Amino acid sequence: CAISGGTSLTYEQYF.

The chain links TRBV6-1 to TRBJ2-7; 8 bases agree with TRBD2. The germline V gene has CDR1 MNHNS and CDR2 SASEGT. The CDR3 contains 13 residues. V was pared by 7 bases and J by 3 bases, with 5 bases of the junction left unmatched. The CDR3 DNA sequence: TGTGCCAGCACCACTAGCGGATACTACGAGCAGTACTTC. The encoded protein is CASTTSGYYEQYF.